The text below deals with one TCR beta chain. The target of this receptor is not known. Base qualities are missing; no much larger clone stands one base away. Library construction relied on the immunoSEQ multiplex PCR assay. TCRdb took this table from immuneACCESS and kept in-frame rearrangements with V and J called. Such tables lack part of the clones; where checked against another copy, unresolved V genes explain under half of the gap, and the rest is unexplained. This sample lists about 98,000 clones; around 83% were detected once. The ten largest clonotypes hold roughly 3.5% of the sample. The study evaluated CTLA-4 blockade (ipilimumab) given together with focal radiation therapy in patients who had chemo-refractory metastatic non-small-cell lung cancer. These data are taken from a study of radiotherapy plus CTLA-4 blockade in lung cancer (dated by TCRdb to 2016 to 2019). The study in broad terms: Among enrolled patients, around 20% had an objective response and roughly 31% reached disease control.

Trimming leaves V shorter by 5 bases and J shorter by 5 bases, with the junction holding 8 bases beyond the gene matches. CDR1 and CDR2 are drawn from the germline V gene: SGHTA, FQGTGA. Spanning cysteine to phenylalanine, the CDR3 consists of 16 amino acids. Just the 48-base CDR3 DNA is kept, in frame starting at base 1. Here is what the overall study found, with its caveats: The strongest predictors of response, as reported, were early dynamic changes in blood T cell clones along with a rise in serum interferon-beta after radiation. TCR clones derived from tumors expanded in peripheral blood after treatment with radiotherapy and ipilimumab.

The sample in question was peripheral blood, obtained from a patient treated with radiotherapy plus ipilimumab. The rearrangement joined TRBV7-3 to TRBJ2-3; TRBD2 lines up with 12 middle nucleotides. The source of this sequence is a human donor with non-small cell lung cancer who had a partial response to radiotherapy plus ipilimumab. In nucleotide form, the sequence is TGTGCCAGCAGCCAACGACTAGCGGGGGACATAGATACGCAGTATTTT. It translates as CASSQRLAGDIDTQYF. Here the CDR3 is joined to the reference TRBV7-3 and TRBJ2-3 genes, and the full variable domain is: GAGVSQTPSNKVTEKGKYVELRCDPISGHTALYWYRQSLGQGPEFLIYFQGTGAADDSGLPNDRFFAVRPEGSVSTLKIQRTERGDSAVYLCASSQRLAGDIDTQYFGPGTRLTVL.